This record covers a single T cell receptor (beta chain). This clonotype was seen only a few times. Its antigen is currently not known. No per-base quality is available; no much larger clone lies one base away. The CDR3 measures 16 amino acids from cysteine to phenylalanine. Of the read, only the CDR3 DNA is kept; its 48 bases are in frame from base 1. CDR1 SGHAT and CDR2 FQNNGV were looked up in the germline V gene. V lost 5 bases and J lost 0 bases; the stretch between them is 11 bases long. The data derive from a study of T cells in Graves' hyperthyroidism and ophthalmopathy (dated 2019 in TCRdb). For the study in its entirety: Peripheral blood was sampled at the time of initial diagnosis, prior to any treatment. A discovery cohort of about a hundred patients, 43 with Graves' ophthalmopathy and 55 to 60 with stable Graves' hyperthyroidism, was used to find distinguishing TCR V-J signatures. An independent validation cohort of under 20 hyperthyroidism patients and 17 patients who later progressed to ophthalmopathy tested prospective prediction of ophthalmopathy. The approximately 100 discovery patients were divided at random into training and test sets in a 7:3 ratio. Thyroid tissue and blood T-cell repertoires from six Graves' hyperthyroidism patients were also compared in the study. Following sampling, methimazole starting at 30 mg daily was given to hyperthyroidism patients, and high-dose intravenous methylprednisolone was given to ophthalmopathy patients. TCR Vbeta CDR3 sequencing of 140 or so peripheral blood samples (approximately 44 ophthalmopathy, 70 to 85 hyperthyroidism and approximately 17 progressor patients) is reported in the paper.

Moderately to severely active disease, a Clinical Activity Score of at least 3, a NOSPECS grade of at least 4, and a duration under 3 months were present in ophthalmopathy patients. The study excluded patients with uncontrolled infections, other autoimmune diseases, pregnancy or lactation. Diagnoses relied on clinical symptoms, serum thyroxine and TRAb, thyroid ultrasound and orbital computed tomography. PBMCs were separated from under 11 ml of fresh peripheral blood using Ficoll-Paque density gradient centrifugation. Trizol reagent was used to extract total RNA, and RNA quality was then checked on an Agilent 2100 Bioanalyzer. The TCR beta CDR3 regions were amplified from the RNA transcripts. The first round of RT-PCR for the TCR CDR3 was performed with the HTBI primer set and the Qiagen OneStep RT-PCR kit. Libraries were constructed in a second round of multiplex PCR, after which size selection and purification were carried out. Paired-end sequencing of the libraries was performed with 100 bp reads on an Illumina HiSeq2000. The study's own analysis went as follows. Raw data were processed with SOAPnuke, discarding reads with adapters, uncalled bases, mean Phred below 15, or no exact constant-primer or identifier match. High-quality paired reads were merged with COPE v1.2.5, and unique nucleotide sequences were defined as clonotypes. MiTCR v1.1 was used to align clonotypes to the IMGT TRBV, TRBD and TRBJ reference segments. The analysis included only V-J combinations with a frequency above 0.0001, which together covered more than 99% of the repertoires. The TCS score was defined as F50 (clonal expansion) divided by E x V (chaos), with BLOSUM62-based TCRdist calculated between CDR3 peptides within each V-J. Welch's t-statistics and random forest reduced several hundred V-J features to some 14, which were used in a naive Bayes classifier (R e1071). TCRdb reran the public reads through fastp at Q25 and MiXCR, keeping productive beta chains. All rows with the same CDR3 protein become a single entry with the most common DNA and genes. The V and J calls and clone size are TCRdb's, not the authors'. Across this sample there are a few hundred thousand distinct CDR3 sequences, with roughly 22% seen only once. The ten biggest clones cover over 55% of the sample.

Study-level results and caveats: During validation, the model predicted progression to ophthalmopathy a median of about 6.5 months ahead of onset, with roughly 65% sensitivity and 72% to 80% specificity. No statistical method was used to set the sample size in advance, and investigators knew the group allocation. A 13 V-J signature model separated ophthalmopathy from stable hyperthyroidism, with around 88% sensitivity and 81% to 83% specificity in cross-validation and 80%/75% in testing. Most expanded thyroid clonotypes (frequency above 0.001) were also detected in blood, a finding suggesting that blood repertoires may reflect thyroid immune responses.

The clonotype originates from a man younger than 45 with Graves' ophthalmopathy. Here the chain combines TRBV11-2 and TRBJ2-6; TRBD1 might be the D gene, on 6 matching bases. Sequenced sample: blood. DNA sequence: TGTGCCAGCAGCAAACAGGGCGGCTCTGGGGCCAACGTCCTGACTTTC. The resulting protein is CASSKQGGSGANVLTF.